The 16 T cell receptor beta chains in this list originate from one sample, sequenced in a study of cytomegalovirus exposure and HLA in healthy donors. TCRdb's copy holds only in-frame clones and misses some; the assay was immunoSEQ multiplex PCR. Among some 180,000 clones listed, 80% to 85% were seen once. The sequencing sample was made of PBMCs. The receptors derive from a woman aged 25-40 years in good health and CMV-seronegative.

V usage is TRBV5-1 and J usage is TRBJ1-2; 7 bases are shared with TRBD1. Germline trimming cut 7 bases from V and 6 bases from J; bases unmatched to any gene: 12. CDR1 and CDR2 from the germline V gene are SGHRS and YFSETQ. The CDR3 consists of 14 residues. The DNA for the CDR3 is TGCGCCAGCTCGCTGGAGGGCAGGGGGAATGGCTACACCTTC. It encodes CASSLEGRGNGYTF.

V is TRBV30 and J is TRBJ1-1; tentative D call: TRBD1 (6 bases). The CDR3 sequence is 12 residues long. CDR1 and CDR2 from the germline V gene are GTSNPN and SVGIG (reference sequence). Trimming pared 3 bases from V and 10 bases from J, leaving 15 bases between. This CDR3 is CAWSPGVQGAFF. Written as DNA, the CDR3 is TGTGCCTGGAGCCCCGGGGTACAGGGAGCTTTCTTT. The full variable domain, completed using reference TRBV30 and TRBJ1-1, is SQTIHQWPATLVQPVGSPLSLECTVEGTSNPNLYWYRQAAGRGLQLLFYSVGIGQISSEVPQNLSASRPQDRQFILSSKKLLLSDSGFYLCAWSPGVQGAFFGQGTRLTVV.

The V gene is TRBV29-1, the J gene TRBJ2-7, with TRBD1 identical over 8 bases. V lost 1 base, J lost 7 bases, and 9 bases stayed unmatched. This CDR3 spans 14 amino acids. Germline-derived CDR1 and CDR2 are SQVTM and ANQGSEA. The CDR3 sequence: CSVEAWTGSREQYF. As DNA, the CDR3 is TGCAGCGTTGAAGCGTGGACAGGGTCGAGGGAGCAGTACTTC.

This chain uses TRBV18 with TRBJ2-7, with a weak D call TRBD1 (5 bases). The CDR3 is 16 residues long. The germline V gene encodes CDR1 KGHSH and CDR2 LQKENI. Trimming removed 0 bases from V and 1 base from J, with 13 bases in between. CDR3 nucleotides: TGTGCCAGCTCACCACCGACGTCGCAGGGATCCTACGAGCAGTACTTC. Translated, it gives CASSPPTSQGSYEQYF.

CDR3 in amino acids: CASSGGLENTEAFF. The CDR3 DNA follows: TGTGCCAGCAGCGGGGGACTCGAGAACACTGAAGCTTTCTTT. The V gene is TRBV9, the J gene TRBJ1-1; D possibly corresponds to TRBD1 (5 bases). Trimming took 3 bases from V and 1 from J, leaving 10 bases between them. This CDR3 comprises 14 residues. Per germline, CDR1 SGDLS and CDR2 YYNGEE.

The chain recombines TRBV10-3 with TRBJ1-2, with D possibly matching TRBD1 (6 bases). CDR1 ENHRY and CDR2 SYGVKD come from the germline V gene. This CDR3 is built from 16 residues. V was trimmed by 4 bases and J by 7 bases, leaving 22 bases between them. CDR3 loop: CAISGVQGRFVGGYTF. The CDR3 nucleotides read TGTGCCATCAGTGGCGTCCAGGGGAGATTTGTCGGTGGCTACACCTTC.

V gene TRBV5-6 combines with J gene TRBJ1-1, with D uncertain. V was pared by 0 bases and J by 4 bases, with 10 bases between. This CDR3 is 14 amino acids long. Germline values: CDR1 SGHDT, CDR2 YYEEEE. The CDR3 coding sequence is TGTGCCAGCAGCTTGGGGGCACTAGGCACTGAAGCTTTCTTT. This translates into CASSLGALGTEAFF.

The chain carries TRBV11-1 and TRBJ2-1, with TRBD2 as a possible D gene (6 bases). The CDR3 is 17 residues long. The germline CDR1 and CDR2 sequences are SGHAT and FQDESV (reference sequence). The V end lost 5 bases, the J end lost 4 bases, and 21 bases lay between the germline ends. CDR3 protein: CASSPQAPGLEYNEQFF. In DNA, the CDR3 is TGTGCCAGCAGCCCTCAAGCCCCGGGACTGGAGTACAATGAGCAGTTCTTC.

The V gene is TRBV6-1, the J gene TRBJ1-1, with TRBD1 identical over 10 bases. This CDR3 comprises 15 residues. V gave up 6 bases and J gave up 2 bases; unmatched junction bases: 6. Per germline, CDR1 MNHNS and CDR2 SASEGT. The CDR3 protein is CASRPGQGGNTEAFF. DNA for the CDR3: TGTGCCAGCAGACCCGGACAGGGGGGCAACACTGAAGCTTTCTTT.

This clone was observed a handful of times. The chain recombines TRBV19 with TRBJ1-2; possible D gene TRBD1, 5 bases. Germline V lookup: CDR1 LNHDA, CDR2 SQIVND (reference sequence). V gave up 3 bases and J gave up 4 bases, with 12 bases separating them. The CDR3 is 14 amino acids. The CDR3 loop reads CASSIRAGTYGYTF. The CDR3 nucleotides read TGTGCCAGTAGTATCCGGGCGGGGACCTATGGCTACACCTTC.

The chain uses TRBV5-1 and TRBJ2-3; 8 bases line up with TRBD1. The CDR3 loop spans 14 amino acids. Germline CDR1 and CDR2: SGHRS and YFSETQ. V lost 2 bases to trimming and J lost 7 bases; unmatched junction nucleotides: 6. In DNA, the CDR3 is TGCGCCAGCAGCTTCGGACAGGGATTTTATACGCAGTATTTT. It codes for CASSFGQGFYTQYF.

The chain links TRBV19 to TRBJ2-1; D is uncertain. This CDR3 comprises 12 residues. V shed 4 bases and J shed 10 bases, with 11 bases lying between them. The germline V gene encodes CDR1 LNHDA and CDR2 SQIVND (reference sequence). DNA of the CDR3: TGTGCCAGTAGTACGAGACTCTTCGAGCAGTTCTTC. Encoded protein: CASSTRLFEQFF. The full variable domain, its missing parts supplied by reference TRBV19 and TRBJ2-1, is DGGITQSPKYLFRKEGQNVTLSCEQNLNHDAMYWYRQDPGQGLRLIYYSQIVNDFQKGDIAEGYSVSREKKESFPLTVTSAQKNPTAFYLCASSTRLFEQFFGPGTRLTVL.

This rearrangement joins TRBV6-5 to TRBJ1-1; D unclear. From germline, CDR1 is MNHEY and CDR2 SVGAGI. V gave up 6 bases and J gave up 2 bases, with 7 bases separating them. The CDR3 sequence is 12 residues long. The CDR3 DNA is TGTGCCAGCAGATCAGTTAACACTGAAGCTTTCTTT. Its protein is CASRSVNTEAFF.

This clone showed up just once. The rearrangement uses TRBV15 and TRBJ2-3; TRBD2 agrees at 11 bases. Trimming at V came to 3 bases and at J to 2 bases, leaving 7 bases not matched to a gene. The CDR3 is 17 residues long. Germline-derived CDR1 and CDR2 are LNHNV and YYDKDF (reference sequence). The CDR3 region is CATSRGGTSGFTDTQYF. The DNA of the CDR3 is TGTGCCACCAGCAGGGGGGGGACTAGCGGATTCACAGATACGCAGTATTTT.

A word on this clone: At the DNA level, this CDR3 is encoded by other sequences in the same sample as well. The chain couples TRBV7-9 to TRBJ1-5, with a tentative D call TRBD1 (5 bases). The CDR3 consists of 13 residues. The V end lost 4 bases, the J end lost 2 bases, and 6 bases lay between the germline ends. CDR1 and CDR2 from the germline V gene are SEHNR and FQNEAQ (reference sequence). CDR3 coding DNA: TGTGCCAGCAGCTCACAGGGCAATCAGCCCCAGCATTTT. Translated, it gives CASSSQGNQPQHF.

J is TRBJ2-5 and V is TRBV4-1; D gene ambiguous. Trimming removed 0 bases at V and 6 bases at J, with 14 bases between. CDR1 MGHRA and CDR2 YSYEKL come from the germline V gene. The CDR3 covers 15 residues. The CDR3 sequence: CASSQDLSFQKTQYF. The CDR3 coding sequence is TGCGCCAGCAGCCAAGACCTCTCTTTTCAGAAGACCCAGTACTTC.